This TCR beta chain was recorded in a study of T-cell memory formation after mild COVID-19. Whole-study results and caveats: Researchers found some responding clones in pre-infection memory, a sign that cross-reactive memory joined.

After 5'RACE with constant-segment primers, TCR alpha and TCR beta cDNA libraries carrying sample barcodes and UMIs were obtained. TCRdb reprocessed the 5' RACE reads via MiXCR and lists one record per CDR3 protein. The sample carries roughly 340,000 distinct CDR3 sequences, about 20% recorded once. Germline CDR1 is SQVTM and CDR2 is ANQGSEA. The CDR3 totals 10 residues. V was clipped by 7 bases and J by 7 bases, with 10 bases between them. Concerning this clonotype itself: Its target is unknown.

The chain carries TRBV29-1 and TRBJ1-2; no reliable D call. The sequenced sample consisted of PBMCs or a T cell subset sorted from them (not recorded which). The receptor was isolated from a man aged 18 to 30 who had mild COVID-19 (a few samples of this study predate the infection). Cell type and time point are not known. The CDR3 nucleotides are TGCAGCGCCGACGGGGTTGGCTACACCTTC. Its translation: CSADGVGYTF.